The 9 T cell receptor beta chains below were found in one sample sequenced in a study of T cell responses to AZD1222 COVID-19 vaccine. TCRdb keeps only in-frame clones here, not all; method: immunoSEQ multiplex PCR. This sample yields over 130,000 clones, of which less than 95% are seen a single time; around 1.3% belongs to the top ten. Source: peripheral blood, taken on day 0 of AZD1222 vaccination. These receptors were taken from an adult in good health.

The gene calls are TRBV6-1 and TRBJ2-7; the D is unclear. CDR3 size: 15 residues. V was shortened by 2 bases and J by 3 bases, with 14 bases between the two germline ends. Germline CDR1 is MNHNS and CDR2 is SASEGT. CDR3 nucleotides: TGTGCCAGCAGTGAAATAAGGCAGGAGAACTACGAGCAGTACGTC. Translation: CASSEIRQENYEQYV.

This clone occurred once. V and J are TRBV25-1 and TRBJ2-2; D uncertain. CDR3 length: 15 residues. V lost 3 bases and J lost 4, with 12 bases in between. The germline V gene has CDR1 MGHDK and CDR2 SYGVNS. The CDR3 reads CASSDDRRGTGELFF. CDR3 coding DNA: TGTGCCAGCAGTGATGATAGGCGAGGCACCGGGGAGCTGTTTTTT.

The rearrangement links TRBV4-2 to TRBJ2-1, with D possibly matching TRBD2 (6 bases). Trimming took off 0 bases at V and 8 bases at J, with 14 bases between the two ends. The germline V gene has CDR1 LGHNA and CDR2 YNFKEQ. This CDR3 has 15 amino acids. CDR3 loop: CASSQEVVGSHEQFF. Here the CDR3 DNA reads TGTGCCAGCAGCCAAGAGGTTGTCGGGAGCCATGAGCAGTTCTTC.

In DNA form, the CDR3 reads TGCGCCAGCAGCCAAGGTCCGCGTGGAGGCGATGAGCAGTTCTTC. Its protein is CASSQGPRGGDEQFF. The chain carries TRBV4-1 and TRBJ2-1, with a weak D call TRBD2 (5 bases). This CDR3 spans 15 amino acids. The germline V and J ends were trimmed by 1 base and 8 bases, with 15 bases remaining between them. Germline-derived CDR1 and CDR2 are MGHRA and YSYEKL.

The gene calls are TRBV7-9 and TRBJ1-2; 9 bases map to TRBD1. The CDR3 extends over 16 amino acids. Looked up from germline, CDR1 is SEHNR and CDR2 is FQNEAQ (reference sequence). V trimming: 3 bases; J trimming: 4 bases; junction bases outside the gene matches: 9. The CDR3 protein is CASSFYTQGASYGYTF. The DNA for the CDR3 is TGTGCCAGCAGCTTTTATACACAGGGGGCGTCCTATGGCTACACCTTC.

The rearrangement links TRBV11-3 to TRBJ1-6, with TRBD1 matching 7 bases. CDR1 and CDR2 from the germline V gene are SGHNT and YENEEA. The CDR3 is 15 amino acids. The V gene end was trimmed by 5 bases and the J gene end by 3 bases; junction bases not matched to a gene: 4. CDR3 in amino acids: CASSHRGGYNSPLHF. In DNA form, the CDR3 reads TGTGCCAGCAGCCACAGGGGCGGCTATAATTCACCCCTCCACTTT.

The chain combines TRBV19 with TRBJ2-1; TRBD1 is a possible D gene (6 bases). The CDR3 sequence is 15 residues long. Germline lookup yields CDR1 LNHDA and CDR2 SQIVND (reference sequence). V dropped 1 base and J dropped 4 bases, with 11 bases sitting between them. CDR3 region: CASSIGGGTYNEQFF. For the CDR3, the DNA is TGTGCCAGTAGTATAGGAGGGGGAACGTACAATGAGCAGTTCTTC.

The chain combines TRBV2 with TRBJ2-2, with D uncertain. CDR1 and CDR2 from the germline V gene are SNHLY and FYNNEI. V dropped 2 bases and J dropped 2 bases, with 9 bases sitting between them. The CDR3 is made up of 15 amino acids. The CDR3 nucleotides read TGTGCCAGCAGTGAAATAAGGAAAAACACCGGGGAGCTGTTTTTT. This encodes CASSEIRKNTGELFF.

This clone was seen a single time. J is TRBJ2-5 and V is TRBV4-1, with a tentative D call TRBD2 (5 bases). Trimming removed 1 base from V and 4 bases from J, with 16 bases in between. The CDR3 has 16 residues. Germline CDR1 is MGHRA and CDR2 is YSYEKL. CDR3 residues: CASSQASFRGRETQYF. CDR3 nucleotide sequence: TGCGCCAGCAGCCAAGCCTCCTTTCGGGGAAGAGAGACCCAGTACTTC.